This T cell receptor beta chain stems from a study of OX40 agonist ivuxolimab in advanced cancers. General study points: Low normalized T-cell clonal expansion was also seen in some nonresponders. Circulating CD4+ and CD8+ T cells showed clonal expansion by week 6 at 0.1 to 3.0 mg/kg.

Trimming removed 7 bases at V and 6 bases at J, with 21 bases between. This CDR3 is built from 16 residues. Germline CDR1 is MDHEN and CDR2 is SYDVKM. This clone was counted a single time. Its target is not known. Some clones are missing from TCRdb's copy, which holds only in-frame ones; the method was immunoSEQ multiplex PCR. Here the sample spans about 62,000 clones, 85% being singletons. The source material was CD4+ or CD8+ T cells sorted from blood, sampled in a trial of the OX40 agonist ivuxolimab. The chain is built from TRBV28 and TRBJ1-4; D is possibly TRBD1 (5 bases). The sequence came from an adult with an advanced solid tumor such as melanoma, head and neck, liver or kidney cancer. DNA of the CDR3: TGTGCCAGCACATATACTCAGGGCCAGGCTGATGAAAAACTGTTTTTT. Translating gives CASTYTQGQADEKLFF.